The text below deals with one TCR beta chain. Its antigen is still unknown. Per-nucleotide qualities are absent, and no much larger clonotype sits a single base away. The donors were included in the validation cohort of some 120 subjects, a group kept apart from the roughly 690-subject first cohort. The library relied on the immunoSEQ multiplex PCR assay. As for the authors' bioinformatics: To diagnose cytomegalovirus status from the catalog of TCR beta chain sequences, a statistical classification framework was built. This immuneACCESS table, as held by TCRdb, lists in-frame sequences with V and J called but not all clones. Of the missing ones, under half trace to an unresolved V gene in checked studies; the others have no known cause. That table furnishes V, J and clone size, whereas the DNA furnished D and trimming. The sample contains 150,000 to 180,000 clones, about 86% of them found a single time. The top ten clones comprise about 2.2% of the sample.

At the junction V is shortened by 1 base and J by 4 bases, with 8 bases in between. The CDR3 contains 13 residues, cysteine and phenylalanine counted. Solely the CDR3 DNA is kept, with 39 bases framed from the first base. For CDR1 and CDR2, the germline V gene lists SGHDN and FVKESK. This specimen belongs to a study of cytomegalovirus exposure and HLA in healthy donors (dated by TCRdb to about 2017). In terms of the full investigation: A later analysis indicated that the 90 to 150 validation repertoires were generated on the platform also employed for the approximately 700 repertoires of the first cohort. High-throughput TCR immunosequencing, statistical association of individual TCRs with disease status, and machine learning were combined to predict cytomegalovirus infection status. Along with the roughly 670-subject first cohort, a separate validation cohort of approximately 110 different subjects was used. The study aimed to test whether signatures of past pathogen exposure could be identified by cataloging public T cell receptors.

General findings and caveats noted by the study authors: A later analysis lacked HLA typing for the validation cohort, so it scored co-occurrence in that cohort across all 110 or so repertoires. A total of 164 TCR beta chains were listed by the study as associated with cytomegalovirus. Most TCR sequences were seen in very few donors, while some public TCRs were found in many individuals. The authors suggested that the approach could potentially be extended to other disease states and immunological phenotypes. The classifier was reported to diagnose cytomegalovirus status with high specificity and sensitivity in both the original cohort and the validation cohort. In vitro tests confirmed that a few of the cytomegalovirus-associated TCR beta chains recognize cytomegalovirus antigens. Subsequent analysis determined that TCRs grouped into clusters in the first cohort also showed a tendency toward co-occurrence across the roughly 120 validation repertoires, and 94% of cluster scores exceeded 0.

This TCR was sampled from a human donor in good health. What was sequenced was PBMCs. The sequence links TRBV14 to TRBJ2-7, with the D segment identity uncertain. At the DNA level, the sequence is TGTGCCAGCAGCCAAGTGCGCTTATACGAGCAGTACTTC. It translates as CASSQVRLYEQYF.